Below are 27 T cell receptor beta chains sequenced from a single sample in a study of T cell repertoires in cytomegalovirus infection (dated by TCRdb to between 2018 and 2021). These receptors' targets are unknown. Sequencer: Illumina HiSeq 1500. Through fastp at Q25 and MiXCR, TCRdb rebuilt clones from the public reads, retaining in-frame beta chains. Each CDR3 protein gets just one entry, which takes the most common genes and DNA from the rows behind it. This sample lists about 830,000 distinct CDR3 sequences; 30% to 35% were detected once. Of the sample, around 12% falls within the top ten clones. In the paper's terms, the treatment or condition label means: in vitro stimulation with specific CMV peptide epitopes to enrich CMV-specific T cells. Specimen: cultured CD8+ T cells from PBMCs, collected from culture after CMV antigen stimulation. All receptors derive from a human donor in good health (CMV status not recorded). Some clones in this sample may be carry-over from other donors' samples.

The chain carries TRBV29-1 and TRBJ2-2; D remains ambiguous. Trimming left V 7 bases short and J 2 bases short, with 17 bases between. The CDR3 is made up of 15 amino acids. Germline values: CDR1 SQVTM, CDR2 ANQGSEA. DNA of the CDR3: TGCAGCGGTGCCAGTGCCGACCTAAACACCGGGGAGCTGTTTTTT. Amino acid sequence: CSGASADLNTGELFF.

This clonotype was seen ten or more times. The chain is built from TRBV7-6 and TRBJ2-7; maybe TRBD2 (5 bases). The CDR3 is 16 amino acids. Germline CDR1 and CDR2: SGHVS and FNYEAQ. Trimming took off 5 bases at V and 4 bases at J, with 21 bases between the two ends. The CDR3 nucleotides read TGTGCCAGCAGCCCCCAAAGGACTGCCATGGGGTACGAGCAGTACTTC. This gives the protein CASSPQRTAMGYEQYF.

The V and J genes are TRBV9 and TRBJ2-3; possibly TRBD2 for D (6 bases). CDR1 SGDLS and CDR2 YYNGEE come from the germline V gene. The CDR3 is 15 amino acids. Trimming removed 2 bases from V and 4 bases from J, with 14 bases in between. CDR3 sequence reads: CASSVEGLMADTQYF. The CDR3 DNA reads TGTGCCAGCAGCGTGGAGGGGCTGATGGCAGATACGCAGTATTTT.

V usage is TRBV19 and J usage is TRBJ1-6; D is possibly TRBD1 (5 bases). The CDR3 runs 13 residues. The ends were cut back, 8 bases at V and 12 bases at J, with 17 bases in the middle. The germline CDR1 and CDR2 sequences are LNHDA and SQIVND (reference sequence). The CDR3 region is CASLGTGTIPLHF. For the CDR3, the DNA is TGTGCCAGTCTCGGGACCGGCACTATACCCCTCCACTTT.

Regarding this clonotype: Mismatch with germline at one junction end may stem from a read error. The J gene is TRBJ1-5, the V gene TRBV4-1; unclear D gene. The CDR3 has 15 amino acids. CDR1 and CDR2 from the germline V gene are MGHRA and YSYEKL. The chain's CDR3 is CANSQGLNWGQPQHF. CDR3 nucleotides: TGTGCCAACAGCCAAGGTTTAAACTGGGGTCAGCCCCAGCATTTT.

The chain recombines TRBV5-8 with TRBJ2-3; D remains unclear. The CDR3 consists of 13 residues. The germline V gene has CDR1 SGHTS and CDR2 YDEGEE. Trimming took 7 bases from V and 2 from J, leaving 11 bases between them. The DNA of the CDR3 is TGTGCCAGCCCTACAGAACACACAGATACGCAGTATTTT. Amino acids: CASPTEHTDTQYF.

CDR3 sequence: CASSPLEVLSYTF. CDR3 in DNA: TGTGCCAGCAGCCCCCTCGAGGTACTAAGCTACACCTTC. V usage is TRBV9 and J usage is TRBJ1-2, with D hard to call. The CDR3 has 13 residues. CDR1 is SGDLS, CDR2 YYNGEE, per germline. V shed 4 bases and J shed 9 bases, with 16 bases lying between them. Using reference TRBV9 and TRBJ1-2 for the parts outside the CDR3, the full variable domain is DSGVTQTPKHLITATGQRVTLRCSPRSGDLSVYWYQQSLDQGLQFLIQYYNGEERAKGNILERFSAQQFPDLHSELNLSSLELGDSALYFCASSPLEVLSYTFGSGTRLTVV.

This clonotype was observed once. A much larger clone differs by one base, so this may be a read error. The chain joins TRBV10-3 to TRBJ1-2, with D possibly matching TRBD1 (5 bases). Germline CDR1 and CDR2: ENHRY and SYGVKD. CDR3 length: 13 residues. V was cut by 0 bases and J by 10 bases, with 12 bases left in between. CDR3 loop: CAISESMGDDYTF. In DNA, the CDR3 is TGTGCCATCAGTGAGTCGATGGGGGATGACTACACCTTC.

This clonotype was detected only once. DNA of the CDR3: TGCGCCAGCAGTTATTGGCGGGGTGGCTATGAGCAGTTCTTC. Translation: CASSYWRGGYEQFF. V gene TRBV10-1 combines with J gene TRBJ2-1, with a possible D match to TRBD2 (6 bases). Germline CDR1 reads WNHNN; CDR2 reads SYGVQD (reference sequence). V was pared by 5 bases and J by 8 bases, with 16 bases between. This CDR3 spans 14 amino acids.

The gene calls are TRBV6-2 or TRBV6-3 and TRBJ2-7, with D tentatively TRBD2 (6 bases). Germline V lookup: CDR1 MNHEY, CDR2 SVGEGT. Trimming removed 3 bases from V and 0 bases from J, with 15 bases in between. This CDR3 has 16 amino acids. DNA of the CDR3: TGTGCCAGCAGTTATTCTAGGGACTTCAGCTCCTACGAGCAGTACGTC. Its translation is CASSYSRDFSSYEQYV.

Here the CDR3 DNA reads TGTGCCAGCAGCTTAACAGGGCAGGGGATGGGGGTGAACACTGAAGCTTTCTTT. Protein sequence: CASSLTGQGMGVNTEAFF. The genes are TRBV7-3 and TRBJ1-1; perhaps TRBD1 as D (6 bases). Germline V gene lookup returns CDR1 SGHTA and CDR2 FQGTGA. The CDR3 extends over 18 amino acids. Trimming cost V 0 bases and J 0 bases, with 17 bases left between them.

The genes are TRBV7-2 and TRBJ1-4; D not certain. Per the germline V gene, CDR1 is SGHTA and CDR2 is FQGNSA. The CDR3 has 15 amino acids. The V end was cut by 0 bases, the J end by 4 bases, with 9 bases between. CDR3 nucleotide sequence: TGTGCCAGCAGCTTAGCAGGGTTTAGTAATGAAAAACTGTTTTTT. Its protein product is CASSLAGFSNEKLFF.

About this clonotype itself: This may arise from a read error, as a much more abundant clone is one base away. The rearrangement uses TRBV7-8 and TRBJ2-5; D is undetermined. V lost 5 bases, J lost 10 bases, and 11 bases lay in between. Germline V lookup: CDR1 SGHVS, CDR2 FQNEAQ. This CDR3 region has 11 residues. The DNA for the CDR3 is TGTGCCAGCAGCCGGACCCTCGACCAGTACTTC. Translation: CASSRTLDQYF.

The V gene is TRBV27, the J gene TRBJ2-3, with 7 positions matching TRBD2. CDR1 MNHEY and CDR2 SMNVEV come from the germline V gene (reference sequence). The length of the CDR3 is 17 residues. V gave up 0 bases and J gave up 3 bases; unmatched junction bases: 9. The CDR3 is CASSLSVGKGGTDTQYF. The CDR3 nucleotides are TGTGCCAGCAGTTTATCGGTGGGCAAGGGAGGGACAGATACGCAGTATTTT.

The chain couples TRBV6-2 or TRBV6-3 to TRBJ1-1, with D possibly TRBD1 on 6 matching bases. The CDR3 contains 14 residues. Germline assignment: CDR1 MNHEY and CDR2 SVGEGT. Trimming took 4 bases from V and 5 from J, leaving 14 bases between them. The CDR3 DNA sequence: TGTGCCAGCAGTTGCCTGGCCAGGGGTACTGAAGCTTTCTTT. This gives the protein CASSCLARGTEAFF.

The sample holds a few counts of this clonotype. V usage is TRBV4-3 and J usage is TRBJ2-1, with TRBD2 identical over 8 bases. V lost 0 bases and J lost 0; bases outside the gene matches: 7. Germline CDR1 is LGHNA and CDR2 is YSLEER. The CDR3 spans 18 residues. Here the CDR3 DNA reads TGCGCCAGCAGCCAAGATTATCCTAGCGGGTCCTCCTACAATGAGCAGTTCTTC. Translating it yields CASSQDYPSGSSYNEQFF.

The table lists this clonotype with a few counts. V and J are TRBV27 and TRBJ2-7, with TRBD2 as a possible D gene (5 bases). CDR3 length: 16 amino acids. The germline V gene encodes CDR1 MNHEY and CDR2 SMNVEV (reference sequence). V lost 6 bases to trimming and J lost 1 base, with 19 bases between them. The CDR3 sequence is CASSLTGTDHSYEQYF. DNA of the CDR3: TGTGCCAGCAGCCTTACGGGAACAGACCATTCCTACGAGCAGTACTTC.

This clonotype has a handful of counts. The gene calls are TRBV20-1 and TRBJ2-5; D call uncertain. CDR3 size: 14 residues. V lost 1 base and J lost 1, with 10 bases in between. The germline V gene encodes CDR1 DFQATT and CDR2 SNEGSKA (reference sequence). The CDR3 DNA reads TGCAGTGCTAGAGCTGGTGGGCGCCAAGAGACCCAGTACTTC. It is translated as CSARAGGRQETQYF.

This chain links TRBV6-8 with TRBJ2-3; TRBD2 matches 9 bases. Losses at the gene ends were 10 bases for V and 2 bases for J; bases not matched to a gene: 4. This CDR3 is 13 amino acids long. Per germline, CDR1 MNHGY and CDR2 SAAAGT. CDR3 DNA: TGTGCCATTTCTAGCGGGGTCACAGATACGCAGTATTTT. Translating gives CAISSGVTDTQYF.

This clonotype appeared once. At one end the junction does not follow the germline gene, possibly because of a read error. The genes are TRBV19 and TRBJ1-2, with D hard to call. This CDR3 is 15 amino acids long. Germline V gives CDR1 LNHDA, CDR2 SQIVND (reference sequence). CDR3 in DNA: TGTGCCAGTAGTGTAGATTACGCAGTCGGCTATGGCTACACCTTC. Protein sequence: CASSVDYAVGYGYTF.

This chain connects TRBV6-5 to TRBJ1-4; D unresolved. CDR3 length equals 14 residues. V shed 2 bases and J shed 7 bases, with 11 bases lying between them. CDR1 is MNHEY and CDR2 is SVGAGI in the germline V gene. The CDR3: CASSYGFAREKLFF. The DNA of the CDR3 is TGTGCCAGCAGTTACGGGTTCGCCCGTGAAAAACTGTTTTTT.

The chain is built from TRBV5-6 and TRBJ2-7, with TRBD1 matching 9 bases. The V segment lost 4 bases and the J segment 5 bases; nucleotides outside the gene matches: 7. The length of the CDR3 is 14 residues. CDR1 is SGHDT, CDR2 YYEEEE, per germline. CDR3 sequence: CASSPRDRVHEQYF. For the CDR3, the DNA is TGTGCCAGCAGCCCCCGGGACAGGGTACACGAGCAGTACTTC.

The sample holds a few counts of this clonotype. This rearrangement joins TRBV7-6 to TRBJ2-7, with TRBD1 matching 11 bases. V shed 11 bases and J 1 base; nucleotides not matched to a gene: 1. Germline V CDR1 and CDR2: SGHVS, FNYEAQ. The CDR3 covers 12 residues. CDR3 nucleotides: TGTGCCGGACAGGGGGCATCCTACGAGCAGTACTTC. Translated: CAGQGASYEQYF.

This chain connects TRBV29-1 to TRBJ2-2; 9 nucleotides agree with TRBD1. This CDR3 has 15 amino acids. Germline CDR1 SQVTM, CDR2 ANQGSEA. V dropped 5 bases and J dropped 6; count of bases not matched to a gene: 10. CDR3 in amino acids: CSVFLRDRVAGELFF. The CDR3 nucleotides read TGCAGCGTTTTCCTCCGGGACAGGGTAGCCGGGGAGCTGTTTTTT.

In the case of this clonotype: Possible read error: a much larger clone is one base away. The V gene is TRBV7-3, the J gene TRBJ1-1; D uncertain. Germline V gene lookup returns CDR1 SGHTA and CDR2 FQGTGA. This CDR3 has 15 amino acids. The germline V and J ends were trimmed by 1 base and 3 bases, with 12 bases remaining between them. The DNA of the CDR3 is TGTGCCAGCAGCTTAAATCTGGGGATGGACACTGAAGCTTTCTTT. Amino acids: CASSLNLGMDTEAFF. Complete variable domain (other parts from reference TRBV7-3 and TRBJ1-1): GAGVSQTPSNKVTEKGKYVELRCDPISGHTALYWYRQSLGQGPEFLIYFQGTGAADDSGLPNDRFFAVRPEGSVSTLKIQRTERGDSAVYLCASSLNLGMDTEAFFGQGTRLTVV.

The genes are TRBV5-6 and TRBJ1-2; D uncertain. The CDR3 consists of 13 residues. With 0 bases removed from V and 4 bases from J, the gap between germline ends came to 7 bases. Germline lookup yields CDR1 SGHDT and CDR2 YYEEEE. As DNA, the CDR3 is TGTGCCAGCAGCTTGGGGCACGTCTATGGCTACACCTTC. Translated: CASSLGHVYGYTF.

Only a few counts were recorded for this clonotype. The rearrangement uses TRBV2 and TRBJ2-1, with D possibly being TRBD1 or TRBD2 (5 bases each). Trimming cost V 3 bases and J 4 bases, with 16 bases left between them. The CDR3 has 16 amino acids. The germline CDR1 and CDR2 sequences are SNHLY and FYNNEI. CDR3 sequence reads: CASSEGRWESYNEQFF. DNA of the CDR3: TGTGCCAGCAGTGAGGGACGGTGGGAATCTTACAATGAGCAGTTCTTC.